The 7 T cell receptor beta chains presented below share a single source sample, sequenced in a study of tumor and adjacent non-tumor tissue in lung cancer. The library came from three nested PCR rounds adapted from ARM-PCR protocols. One entry per CDR3 protein, called by TCRdb with MiXCR from the multiplex PCR reads. The sample has some 77,000 distinct CDR3 sequences, around two thirds seen once; the top ten hold 10% to 15%. No cell sorting was done before RNA was extracted from the tissue. Source material: lung tumor tissue. The receptors come from a woman in her 70s with non-small cell lung cancer.

This clonotype has only one observation. The J gene is TRBJ1-1, the V gene TRBV10-1; a possible D gene is TRBD1 (5 bases). Germline V CDR1 and CDR2: WNHNN, SYGVQD (reference sequence). CDR3 length: 13 amino acids. V lost 7 bases and J lost 1, with 10 bases in between. CDR3 in amino acids: CASNMGPNTEAFF. DNA for the CDR3: TGCGCCAGCAATATGGGACCGAACACTGAAGCTTTCTTT.

This clonotype was observed many times. This sequence joins TRBV20-1 and TRBJ1-2; no clear D. The CDR3 length is 15 residues. Germline lookup yields CDR1 DFQATT and CDR2 SNEGSKA (reference sequence). With 3 bases removed from V and 7 bases from J, the gap between germline ends came to 21 bases. As DNA, the CDR3 is TGCAGTGCTAGTGGGAGGGAGAATACTGCACGTGGCTACACCTTC. It specifies CSASGRENTARGYTF.

Concerning this clonotype itself: This could be a read error, since a much larger clone is one nucleotide away. The V gene is TRBV28, the J gene TRBJ2-7; D is possibly TRBD1 (6 bases). The CDR3 totals 15 residues. V shed 5 bases and J shed 6 bases, with 20 bases lying between them. Germline V gene sequence: CDR1 MDHEN, CDR2 SYDVKM. This chain's CDR3 is CASSPTGSIRCEQYF. The CDR3 coding sequence is TGTGCCAGCAGTCCAACAGGGAGTATACGCTGCGAGCAGTACTTC.

In its sample, this clonotype was seen many times. This chain uses TRBV6-1 with TRBJ1-5, with D maybe TRBD1 (6 bases). Trimming shortened V by 5 bases and J by 5 bases, and 10 bases separated the two germline ends. This CDR3 region has 13 residues. In germline, CDR1 is MNHNS, CDR2 SASEGT. CDR3 protein: CASSLQGHQPQHF. CDR3 bases: TGTGCCAGCAGTTTACAGGGACATCAGCCCCAGCATTTT.

Note on this clonotype: At one of its ends the junction is not consistent with the germline gene, which may arise from a read error. This rearrangement joins TRBV7-9 to TRBJ2-1; D is possibly TRBD1 or TRBD2 (5 bases each). Germline V gene sequence: CDR1 SEHNR, CDR2 FQNEAQ (reference sequence). The CDR3 runs to 17 residues. The CDR3 loop is CASSEPKGSAIHNERFF. In nucleotides, the CDR3 is TGTGCCAGCAGCGAACCTAAGGGGAGCGCCATCCACAATGAGCGGTTCTTC.

This clonotype was observed many times. One end of the junction varies from germline; a read error may be responsible. This chain links TRBV13 with TRBJ2-1, with D possibly being TRBD2 (5 bases). Germline V gene data show CDR1 as PRHDT and CDR2 as FYEKMQ (reference sequence). The CDR3 runs to 13 residues. CDR3 sequence reads: CAGSLARTPPSSF. The CDR3 coding sequence is TGTGCCGGCAGCTTAGCGAGGACTCCCCCTTCGTCCTTC.

This clonotype came up once. The chain links TRBV7-8 to TRBJ2-1, with D unclear. Germline V gene sequence: CDR1 SGHVS, CDR2 FQNEAQ. The CDR3 is 13 residues long. V dropped 5 bases and J dropped 5 bases, with 10 bases sitting between them. The CDR3 nucleotides are TGTGCCAGCAGCGCAAGACCAGACAATGAGCAGTTCTTC. Translation: CASSARPDNEQFF.